Presented here are 6 T cell receptor beta chains from one specimen sequenced in a study of blood T cell repertoires in COVID-19. Some clones are missing from TCRdb's copy, which holds only in-frame ones; the method was immunoSEQ multiplex PCR. Here the sample spans hundreds of thousands of clones, about 80% being singletons. Sequences were obtained from peripheral blood. These receptors all come from a woman at least 80 years old with active or convalescent COVID-19.

This clone was seen only a few times. The rearrangement uses TRBV7-9 and TRBJ1-4, with 8 nucleotides matching TRBD1. Germline CDR1 SEHNR, CDR2 FQNEAQ (reference sequence). This CDR3 contains 16 residues. V shed 1 base and J 3 bases; nucleotides not matched to a gene: 4. This CDR3 reads CASSLGQGIANEKLFF. The CDR3 coding sequence is TGTGCCAGCAGCTTAGGACAGGGGATAGCTAATGAAAAACTGTTTTTT.

This chain connects TRBV19 to TRBJ2-7; D is uncertain. Trimming shortened V by 6 bases and J by 4 bases, and 13 bases separated the two germline ends. Germline lookup yields CDR1 LNHDA and CDR2 SQIVND (reference sequence). The CDR3 has 13 amino acids. CDR3 bases: TGTGCCAGTAGCACTACCCCAGATTACGAGCAGTACTTC. It is translated as CASSTTPDYEQYF.

This clone was seen just once. The chain has TRBV19 and TRBJ2-1; D gene ambiguous. Germline values: CDR1 LNHDA, CDR2 SQIVND (reference sequence). This CDR3 has 17 residues. Trimming took 6 bases from V and 0 from J, leaving 18 bases between them. Here the CDR3 reads CASRGPRRPGSYNEQFF. CDR3 sequence (DNA): TGTGCCAGTAGAGGTCCCCGCAGACCAGGCTCCTACAATGAGCAGTTCTTC.

The chain joins TRBV18 to TRBJ2-5; D is perhaps TRBD1 (6 bases). The CDR3 loop spans 14 amino acids. CDR1 is KGHSH and CDR2 is LQKENI in the germline V gene. The V end lost 8 bases, the J end lost 0 bases, and 13 bases lay between the germline ends. CDR3 loop: CASALYRDQETQYF. CDR3 coding DNA: TGTGCCAGCGCCCTCTACAGGGACCAAGAGACCCAGTACTTC.

V gene TRBV2 combines with J gene TRBJ1-2; maybe TRBD1 (6 bases). This CDR3 comprises 16 residues. Trimming took off 7 bases at V and 6 bases at J, with 24 bases between the two ends. In germline, CDR1 is SNHLY, CDR2 FYNNEI. In nucleotides, the CDR3 is TGTGCCAGCAAGGTAGAACTCAGGGCAGGGGTGAATGGCTACACCTTC. Translated, it gives CASKVELRAGVNGYTF.

This chain links TRBV6-5 with TRBJ1-2, with D perhaps matching TRBD1 (6 bases). With 2 bases removed from V and 8 bases from J, the gap between germline ends came to 15 bases. CDR1 is MNHEY and CDR2 is SVGAGI in the germline V gene. There are 14 residues in the CDR3. The CDR3 nucleotides are TGTGCCAGCAGTTACAGGGCAGGGGTTGGCGGCTACACCTTC. Translated: CASSYRAGVGGYTF.